This TCR beta chain is drawn from a study of cytomegalovirus exposure and HLA in healthy donors (dated by TCRdb to about 2017). A note on the overall study: According to an earlier analysis of a few hundred of the donors, about 179 million T cells yielded roughly 100 million unique TCR beta sequences and more than 250 Gb of sequence data. Donor age, sex, ethnicity and CMV serostatus were compiled together with the repertoire data. In an earlier analysis of 550 to 700 of the donors, high-throughput TCR beta sequencing was used to judge whether each TCR beta V gene segment behaved as functional or pseudogenic. Genome-wide SNP genotypes for about 60% of the 666 donors were used in a later genetic analysis, which treated that subset as a discovery cohort. The aim of the study was to test whether cataloging public T cell receptors could identify signatures of past pathogen exposure. HLA typing covered class I and class II loci at four-digit resolution. In addition to the first cohort of around 670 subjects, a separate validation cohort of some 120 different subjects was used. Among 398 genotyped donors of the cohort, an average of around 240,000 unique TCR beta nucleotide sequences were sequenced per donor, roughly a sixth of them non-productive. An early release covering roughly 640 HLA-typed donors comprised about 300 gigabases of sequencing data and tens of millions of unique TCR sequences. The study combined high-throughput TCR immunosequencing, statistical association of individual TCRs with disease status, and machine learning to predict cytomegalovirus infection status. All discovery cohort repertoires had been generated using a single sequencing platform. The T cell repertoires of under 750 subjects were profiled by immunosequencing and related to cytomegalovirus serostatus. Typing coverage differed by locus: A, B, C, DRB1 and DQB1 were typed in about 620-630 donors, DQA1 in 522, DPA1 in around 580, and DPB1 in just under 480. In a later analysis, previously published TCR beta repertoires from fewer than 750 donors were re-analyzed and high-resolution HLA genotyping was added so that TCR occurrence patterns could be studied. In the later analysis, no new phenotypic data were used to find candidate immune exposures; instead, reliance was placed on TCR beta sequences and their occurrence across donors. Several DR-DQ haplotypes were treated as single units for association and clustering because of strong linkage in the cohort. Of the approximately 400 genotyped donors, approximately 80% fell in the genetic ancestry cluster associated with self-reported Caucasian donors.

Of note for this clone: The antigen it recognizes is unknown. The sample holds no much larger clone one base away, and base qualities are not on file.

Preparation of the library involved the immunoSEQ multiplex PCR assay. The multiplex PCR relied on a mix of 60 forward primers for TCR Vbeta segments and 13 reverse primers for TCR Jbeta segments. The CDR3 region of rearranged TCR beta genes was amplified from genomic DNA with a multiplex PCR assay. On the Illumina HiSeq System, the amplified TCR beta libraries were sequenced as 87-base-pair reads. For the original study's pipeline: A later analysis counted about 80 million unique TCR beta chains across the 640 or so repertoires, and 9.5 million to 11 million of these chains were shared by at least two donors. Raw reads were error-corrected and collapsed into unique sequences by a nearest-neighbor algorithm in which closely related sequences were merged to remove PCR and sequencing errors. CDR3 sequences were aligned to IMGT reference sequences to assign V, D and J gene segments. For a sequence to be retained, a match of at least six nucleotides was required to both a V gene segment and a J gene segment. Rearrangements were called productive when the CDR3 lacked stop codons and stayed in frame with V and J; all others were non-productive. CDR3 was defined by IMGT convention, running from the second conserved V-encoded cysteine to the conserved J-encoded phenylalanine. Sequences without an unambiguous match to a single V gene segment were excluded from the earlier analysis of about 640 of the donors. An earlier analysis of under 750 of the donors called V segments functional above 56.7% productive rearrangements and segregating when the between-donor standard deviation exceeded 5%. To diagnose cytomegalovirus status from the catalog of TCR beta chain sequences, a statistical classification framework was built. In a later analysis, V and J genes were assigned by comparing TCR nucleotide sequences against IMGT/GENE-DB human TR gene sequences. The TCRdist pipeline was used in a later analysis to assign CDR3 sequences and most-parsimonious VDJ recombination scenarios. A later analysis defined each TCR beta chain by its CDR3 amino acid sequence plus V-gene family, and excluded reads lacking a unique V-gene family. In a later analysis, a few hundred highly shared, low-generation-probability nucleotide sequences were removed to address suspected cross-contamination and a sequencing artifact. A later analysis calculated a clonal expansion index for each public chain from normalized within-repertoire ranks of inferred template counts. Generation probabilities in a later analysis came from a VDJ recombination model fitted to out-of-frame rearrangements, and those results were checked against IGoR. A later analysis scored TCR-TCR, TCR-HLA and TCR-CMV co-occurrence with hypergeometric tests, applying a repertoire-size bias correction to TCR pairs. A later analysis estimated false discovery rates by permuting HLA or CMV assignments 20 times. In a later analysis, co-occurring TCRs were grouped using DBSCAN, with TCRdist sequence similarity added in when clustering inside HLA-allele-positive subsets. For co-occurrence clustering, repertoires with fewer than 30,000 or more than 120,000 public chains were excluded, along with roughly 5 repertoires with anomalous nucleotide sharing. In TCRdb, the immuneACCESS table is reduced to in-frame sequences with V and J assigned. These tables do not hold every clone; where another copy was compared, an unresolved V gene accounts for under half, and the others remain unexplained. The V and J calls and the clone size are those of that table, but D and trimming were determined from the DNA. Recorded for this sample are more than 110,000 clones; 60% to 80% of them occurred a single time. In total, the top ten clones hold approximately 5.1% of the sample.

From the cysteine up to the phenylalanine, the CDR3 has a length of 13 residues. The read is trimmed to its CDR3 DNA, 39 bases read in frame from base 1. Germline trimming amounts to 5 bases on V and 6 bases on J, with 7 as the count of junction bases outside the gene matches. CDR1 LNHDA and CDR2 SQIVND are derived from the germline V gene (reference sequence). What the work shows at the level of the full study, not this receptor alone: The study gave a list of about 170 TCR beta chains associated with cytomegalovirus. Linkage disequilibrium might explain the correlated functional status among segregating V segments, but an unknown experimental factor could not be excluded. A later genetic analysis associated a missense DCLRE1C variant with V-gene and J-gene trimming of TCR beta chains, and an independent cohort replicated the association. The authors suggested that the approach could potentially be extended to other disease states and immunological phenotypes. The classifier was reported to diagnose cytomegalovirus status with high specificity and sensitivity in both the original and validation cohorts. The sequencing pipeline was judged likely to have produced a cluster of highly shared sequence variants as a technical artifact. Only TCR beta chains were sequenced in this cohort, and the absence of alpha or paired-chain data limited detectable features. In an earlier analysis of around 600 of the donors, most TCR beta V segments were observed in productive rearrangements about 87% or about 30% of the time, broadly matching IMGT annotations. Because HLA typing was unavailable for some donors at each locus, only the typed subset was used in association tests. Compared with the roughly 710-donor mean, donors in an Asian-associated ancestry cluster had fewer N-insertions in productive TCRs, according to a later genetic analysis. A later analysis found that HLA-associated TCR beta chains were more clonally expanded and had lower generation probabilities than equally common non-associated chains. A later analysis found that TCR association rates varied across HLA loci, with DRB1 alleles showing the most associated TCRs and HLA-C alleles the fewest. A further reported finding was that TCR beta sequences accurately predicted the HLA-A and HLA-B alleles for most subjects in the first cohort. Immune exposure information for the cohort was limited to CMV serostatus. Three of the identified cytomegalovirus-associated TCR beta chains were confirmed in vitro to be specific for cytomegalovirus antigens. Seventeen rarely observed V segments, including chromosome 9 orphons, were excluded from the earlier analysis of just under 600 of the donors because counts were too low. A later analysis associated around 16,000 TCR beta sequences with specific HLA alleles at a false discovery rate of 0.05. Some IMGT-functional V segments, including TRBV6-2 and TRBV6-3, could not be distinguished by the 87-base-pair reads and were therefore excluded. In a later analysis, most CMV-associated TCR beta chains were found to appear HLA-restricted, with HLA associations seemingly driven largely by CMV exposure. In a later analysis, several top co-occurrence clusters were reported to appear linked to parvovirus B19, influenza, CMV and Epstein-Barr virus. Assigning TCR associations to individual alleles was difficult when HLA alleles, especially DR and DQ, strongly co-occurred. Roughly uniform sequencing depth across donors was assumed in presence/absence analyses, although this assumption may not hold. Most TCR sequences were observed very rarely across donors, whereas some public TCRs were present in many individuals.

In total, approximately 700 healthy bone marrow donors made up the cohort. At the time of sampling, every cohort member was nominally healthy, though immune exposures that went unrecorded were likely present. The donor tested CMV seronegative and was one of the 352 seronegative cohort members. A peripheral blood sample was provided by each donor, and peripheral blood mononuclear cells were used for TCR beta sequencing. The Qiagen DNeasy Blood Extraction Kit was used to extract genomic DNA from the blood cell samples. This chain joins TRBV19 to TRBJ2-7, with 7 junctional bases fitting TRBD1. The source is a male donor in good health and CMV-seronegative. The material sequenced was PBMCs. Here the CDR3 is given as CASSPNRGGEQYF. The nucleotide sequence is given as TGTGCCAGTAGTCCTAACAGGGGCGGCGAGCAGTACTTC.